The clone carrying this TCR beta chain was observed many times. Its antigen is unidentified. Germline V gene lookup returns CDR1 LGHDT and CDR2 YNNKEL (reference sequence). This CDR3 has 16 residues. The germline V and J ends were trimmed by 0 bases and 0 bases, with 11 bases remaining between them. The CDR3 regions of TCR beta were amplified from RNA transcripts. The primer set for the first-round RT-PCR of the TCR CDR3 was HTBI. TCRdb independently ran MiXCR on the multiplex PCR reads; one entry per CDR3 protein. The sample holds some 370,000 distinct CDR3 sequences, over 12% seen once. This entry comes from a study of T cells in Graves' hyperthyroidism and ophthalmopathy. The overall study: Blood from the periphery was taken at initial diagnosis, before any treatment. Overall study results and limits: In the blood, most expanded thyroid clonotypes above 0.001 appeared as well.

Each ophthalmopathy patient scored at least 3 on the Clinical Activity Score and at least 4 on NOSPECS grade, with duration under 3 months. Patients were excluded because of uncontrolled infection, other autoimmune disease, pregnancy or lactation. The J gene is TRBJ2-5, the V gene TRBV3-1; D remains ambiguous. This sequence was found in a middle-aged man with Graves' ophthalmopathy. The specimen was blood. The DNA of the CDR3 is TGTGCCAGCAGCCAAGAAAGGGTACGGAACCAAGAGACCCAGTACTTC. Translation: CASSQERVRNQETQYF.